This is a list of T cell receptor beta chains from one sample in a study of CD8+ T cells in alopecia areata. Repertoires were generated with immunoSEQ multiplex PCR, while TCRdb's copy carries only in-frame clones and drops some. The profile shows 100,000 to 150,000 clones, 45% to 65% of them singletons. The sample here was CD4+ T cells sorted from blood, taken at week 0. All receptors derive from a human donor with alopecia areata. Both conserved end residues are part of each CDR3. The size of a clone is reported for some rows only, either as once, few or many, or as a class for expanded clones.

clone_size j_call v_call cdr3_length cdr3_aa
few TRBJ2-1 TRBV4-1 15 CASSQPGTGGNEQFF
. TRBJ1-6 TRBV6-6 16 CASSYSRQGPNSPLHF
few TRBJ1-4 TRBV27 15 CASTSLAAGEEKLFF
. TRBJ2-1 TRBV18 15 CASSPRTSGGTEQFF
few TRBJ2-3 TRBV7-9 13 CASSTMGGDTQYF
. TRBJ1-5 TRBV28 16 CASSFSPGTGNQPQHF
few TRBJ2-5 TRBV14 16 CASSQLAGAVQETQYF
. TRBJ2-7 TRBV7-2 16 CASSLTTGGGSYEQYF
few TRBJ2-6 TRBV18 14 CASSPPSGANVLTF
. TRBJ1-5 TRBV18 15 CASSPTGQLNQPQHF
few TRBJ2-3 TRBV19 11 CASRMTDTQYF
. TRBJ1-1 TRBV7-9 12 CASSLRDIEAFF
. TRBJ2-7 TRBV18 14 CASSQKQSSYEQYF
few TRBJ2-2 TRBV5-1 14 CASSLLQNTGELFF
. TRBJ2-3 TRBV5-1 14 CASSSLISTDTQYF
few TRBJ2-1 TRBV2 15 CASRYGTSGRYEQFF
. TRBJ2-7 TRBV18 16 CASSLRDSNPPYEQYF
. TRBJ1-5 TRBV2 14 CASSGTGGRQPQHF
. TRBJ2-3 TRBV16 15 CASSQSGGTTDTQYF
. TRBJ2-6 TRBV7-2 15 CASSHDSSGANVLTF
. TRBJ2-1 TRBV7-8 16 CASSLAGLAGFNEQFF
. TRBJ2-3 TRBV7-3 16 CASSLSYSPITDTQYF
few TRBJ2-5 TRBV5-4 11 CATGQQETQYF
. TRBJ2-3 TRBV5-1 18 CASSRMSGGPSSTDTQYF
few TRBJ1-1 TRBV23-1 15 CASSQYWGPNTEAFF
few TRBJ2-5 TRBV7-2 14 CASSRTGTSETQYF
. TRBJ1-5 TRBV27 13 CASPGGSLQPQHF
. TRBJ1-1 TRBV6-1 14 CASSESDRDTEAFF
. TRBJ1-5 TRBV12-2 19 CASRLEIVGRERRNQPQHF
. TRBJ2-2 TRBV10-3 13 CAISDPNTGELFF
many TRBJ2-1 TRBV2 13 CATDTGFLNEQFF
. TRBJ1-2 TRBV29-1 14 CSVEATGGSYGYTF
. TRBJ2-5 TRBV6-5 14 CASSLSQLQETQYF
. TRBJ2-4 TRBV7-2 18 CASSLQAGGAGAKNIQYF
. TRBJ1-1 TRBV4-2 15 CASSQAMGGKTEAFF
. TRBJ2-3 TRBV5-1 21 CASSLARASETVVDTTDTQYF
. TRBJ2-3 TRBV29-1 14 CSVERAGGFNTQYF
once TRBJ1-2 TRBV23-1 17 CASGSGQGPTRHYGYTF
few TRBJ2-3 TRBV19 16 CASSPTSGGSTDTQYF
. TRBJ1-3 TRBV2 16 CASAWGGSKAGNTIYF
few TRBJ2-7 TRBV7-2 13 CASGRDRDYEQYF
. TRBJ2-2 TRBV29-1 14 CSVGGGRNTGELFF
. TRBJ1-2 TRBV10-3 16 CAITKTKDGGNYGYTF
. TRBJ1-2 TRBV9 12 CASRLTGGGYTF
. TRBJ1-3 TRBV30 17 CAWSGYGQFLSGNTIYF